The clone carrying this T cell receptor beta chain showed up just once. The CDR3 has 14 amino acids. Germline values: CDR1 ENHRY, CDR2 SYGVKD. V shed 2 bases and J shed 3 bases, with 8 bases lying between them. Genomic DNA of every subset was divided equally among multiple immunoSEQ plates. Method: immunoSEQ multiplex PCR; TCRdb's copy keeps in-frame clones and lacks some. The table lists 2 million to 2.5 million clones, around 90% of them singletons. This sample stems from a study of shared clonotypes between healthy human individuals. The TCR sequence derives from a man between 18 and 35 years old in good health. Some clones in this sample may be carry-over from other donors' samples. This chain links TRBV10-3 with TRBJ1-5, with unresolved D. The sequenced sample consisted of naive CD4+ T cells from PBMCs. Regarding subset: CD45RA+ positively selected. The DNA of the CDR3 is TGTGCCATCAGTGAGGACGGAAACAATCAGCCCCAGCATTTT. Its protein is CAISEDGNNQPQHF.